This T cell receptor beta chain appears in the sequencing data of a study of T cells in Graves' hyperthyroidism and ophthalmopathy. Amplification targeted TCR beta CDR3 regions from RNA transcripts. Carried out on the TCR CDR3, a first-round RT-PCR used the HTBI primer set. From the multiplex PCR reads, TCRdb called clonotypes with MiXCR, one entry per CDR3 protein. The sample has approximately 640,000 distinct CDR3 sequences; less than 45% are singletons. Comment on this clonotype: The antigen is not known.

Patients were excluded for uncontrolled infection, other autoimmune disease, pregnancy or lactation. Based on clinical symptoms, serum thyroxine and TRAb, thyroid ultrasound and orbital computed tomography, diagnoses were reached. General study results and limits: Separation of ophthalmopathy from stable hyperthyroidism was achieved by a 13 V-J model. Among thyroid clonotypes expanded above 0.001, most also appeared in blood.

The germline gives CDR1 DFQATT, CDR2 SNEGSKA (reference sequence). V lost 0 bases to trimming and J lost 2 bases; unmatched junction nucleotides: 1. CDR3 length: 15 amino acids. The sequence was obtained from an adult man with Graves' disease, either hyperthyroidism or ophthalmopathy (not recorded which). The sequenced sample consisted of peripheral blood or thyroid tissue (not recorded which). The rearrangement links TRBV20-1 to TRBJ2-6, with 7 bases matching TRBD2. The CDR3 loop reads CSARDGGAGANVLTF. CDR3 sequence (DNA): TGCAGTGCTAGAGATGGGGGGGCTGGGGCCAACGTCCTGACTTTC.